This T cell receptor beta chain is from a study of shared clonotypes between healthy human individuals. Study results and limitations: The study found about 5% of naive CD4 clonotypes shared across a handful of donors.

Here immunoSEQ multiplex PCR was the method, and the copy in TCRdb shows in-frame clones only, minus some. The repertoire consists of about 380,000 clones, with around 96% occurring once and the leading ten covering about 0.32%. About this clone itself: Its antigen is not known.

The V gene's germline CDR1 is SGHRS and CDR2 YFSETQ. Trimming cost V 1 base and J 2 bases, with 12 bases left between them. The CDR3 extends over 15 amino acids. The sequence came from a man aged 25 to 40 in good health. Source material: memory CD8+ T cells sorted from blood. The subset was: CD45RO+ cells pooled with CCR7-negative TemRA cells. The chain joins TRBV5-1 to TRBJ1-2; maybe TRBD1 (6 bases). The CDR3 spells CASSLSPGQNYGYTF. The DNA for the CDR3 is TGCGCCAGCAGCTTGTCTCCCGGACAGAACTATGGCTACACCTTC.